This T cell receptor beta chain was sequenced in a study of radiation and T cells in renal cell carcinoma. Across the study: Nephrectomy followed 15 Gy stereotactic body radiation by 4 weeks.

This CDR3 is built from 13 residues. V lost 3 bases, J lost 5 bases, and 13 bases lay in between. CDR1 and CDR2 from the germline V gene are SQVTM and ANQGSEA. Time point reported: baseline pretreatment blood. The treatment was: 15 Gy SBRT to primary tumor, nephrectomy 4 weeks later. Clear cell pathology was present in this patient's renal cell carcinoma. This clone has only a few counts. Produced via immunoSEQ multiplex PCR; TCRdb's table is partial and in-frame only. Of roughly 130,000 clones listed, about 88% are singletons. This sequence originates from a woman in her fifties or sixties with renal cell carcinoma. The chain couples TRBV29-1 to TRBJ1-1; D remains unclear. The input for sequencing was blood, taken from a patient whose treatment included radiotherapy and nephrectomy. CDR3 nucleotide sequence: TGCAGCGTTGATATAGTCGGAGGGACTGAAGCTTTCTTT. Protein product: CSVDIVGGTEAFF.